These T cell receptor beta chains were read from a single sample in a study of cytomegalovirus exposure and HLA in healthy donors. Assay: immunoSEQ multiplex PCR; the TCRdb copy retains only in-frame clones and omits some. The sample shows about 160,000 clones, 60% to 85% of them seen only once. The sequencing input was PBMCs. The receptors shown here come from a woman in her forties in good health and CMV-seronegative. Both conserved end residues are part of each CDR3. Only part of the rows carry a size: once, few, many, or a class if the clone is expanded.

CASSLLGLAGTEETQYF | TRBJ2-5 | TRBV27 | -
CASQAPRDRDSPLHF | TRBJ1-6 | TRBV6-6 | -
CASSLGSGGASDTQYF | TRBJ2-3 | TRBV5-1 | -
CASSERAGELFF | TRBJ2-2 | TRBV2 | -
CASSPRQGAKDTEAFF | TRBJ1-1 | TRBV18 | -
CASSEEEGGEDTQYF | TRBJ2-3 | TRBV6-1 | -
CASSPPRGRSYEQYF | TRBJ2-7 | TRBV18 | few
CASRMGQGYEQYF | TRBJ2-7 | TRBV5-1 | -
CASSSSGASGTQYF | TRBJ2-3 | TRBV7-2 | -
CASSPKAGGPNLKDGELFF | TRBJ2-2 | TRBV5-4 | -
CASSSTATNEKLFF | TRBJ1-4 | TRBV28 | -
CASSEVDSFQPQHF | TRBJ1-5 | TRBV6-1 | once